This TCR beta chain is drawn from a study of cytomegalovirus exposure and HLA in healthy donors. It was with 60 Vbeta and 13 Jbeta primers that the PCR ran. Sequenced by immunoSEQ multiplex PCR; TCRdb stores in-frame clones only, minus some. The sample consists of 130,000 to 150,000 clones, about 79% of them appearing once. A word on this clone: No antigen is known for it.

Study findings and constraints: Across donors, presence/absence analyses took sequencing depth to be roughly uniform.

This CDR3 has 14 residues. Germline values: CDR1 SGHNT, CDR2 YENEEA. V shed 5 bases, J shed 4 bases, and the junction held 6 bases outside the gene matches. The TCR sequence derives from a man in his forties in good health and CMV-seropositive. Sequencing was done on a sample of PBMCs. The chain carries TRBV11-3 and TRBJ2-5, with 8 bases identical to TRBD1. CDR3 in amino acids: CASSQPGGRETQYF. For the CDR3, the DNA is TGTGCCAGCAGCCAACCAGGGGGCAGAGAGACCCAGTACTTC.